This passage covers 30 T cell receptor beta chains from one sample sequenced in a study of graft-versus-host responses after intestinal transplantation. These receptors are not linked to any known antigen. TCRdb keeps only in-frame clones here, not all; method: immunoSEQ multiplex PCR. The table shows under 130,000 clones, with approximately 93% occurring only once. Source: unstimulated CD8+ T cells sorted from spleen or lymph node cells, taken before intestinal transplant. Source of these receptors: a human donor who received an intestinal transplant.

This chain joins TRBV14 and TRBJ2-1, with a possible D match to TRBD2 (5 bases). Trimming pared 2 bases from V and 0 bases from J, leaving 8 bases between. Germline lookup yields CDR1 SGHDN and CDR2 FVKESK. The CDR3 extends over 15 amino acids. The CDR3 loop is CASSQTGSSYNEQFF. Here the CDR3 DNA reads TGTGCCAGCAGCCAAACGGGAAGCTCCTACAATGAGCAGTTCTTC.

V gene TRBV6-4 combines with J gene TRBJ2-1; 9 bases match TRBD2. The V segment lost 2 bases and the J segment 7 bases; nucleotides outside the gene matches: 6. The CDR3 extends over 15 amino acids. Germline loops: CDR1 MRHNA, CDR2 SNTAGT. The CDR3 is CASSDNAGGRNEQFF. Written as DNA, the CDR3 is TGTGCCAGCAGTGACAACGCGGGGGGGAGAAATGAGCAGTTCTTC.

DNA for the CDR3: TGTGCCAGCAGTGAAGCGGGGGTGACCTCCTACAATGAGCAGTTCTTC. Translation gives CASSEAGVTSYNEQFF. This chain links TRBV2 with TRBJ2-1; D possibly uses TRBD1 or TRBD2 (5 bases each). Germline assignment: CDR1 SNHLY and CDR2 FYNNEI. The CDR3 has 16 amino acids. V shed 0 bases and J shed 0 bases, with 9 bases lying between them.

As concerns this clone: Sequence at one end of the junction differs from germline and may be a read error. The rearrangement joins TRBV6-5 to TRBJ2-3, with 10 positions matching TRBD2. This CDR3 contains 15 residues. The V gene's germline CDR1 is MNHEY and CDR2 SVGAGI. The CDR3 sequence is CTSSHMTSGTDTQYF. Written as DNA, the CDR3 is TGTACCAGCAGTCATATGACTAGCGGGACAGATACGCAGTATTTT.

The chain recombines TRBV11-2 with TRBJ2-6, with D perhaps TRBD1 (5 bases). Trimming took off 5 bases at V and 0 bases at J, with 11 bases between the two ends. The CDR3 contains 16 residues. The germline CDR1 and CDR2 sequences are SGHAT and FQNNGV. CDR3: CASSPGHLSGANVLTF. CDR3 DNA: TGTGCCAGCAGCCCCGGACACCTCTCTGGGGCCAACGTCCTGACTTTC.

V gene TRBV7-6 combines with J gene TRBJ2-1, with D possibly being TRBD2 (7 bases). Trimming removed 1 base at V and 8 bases at J, with 15 bases between. Germline CDR1 and CDR2: SGHVS and FNYEAQ. This CDR3 has 15 amino acids. The CDR3 coding sequence is TGTGCCAGCAGCTTAGGCGGGGGCCCAAGGGATGAGCAGTTCTTC. Protein: CASSLGGGPRDEQFF.

The genes are TRBV9 and TRBJ1-5; D is possibly TRBD1 (6 bases). CDR3 length equals 14 residues. Germline V lookup: CDR1 SGDLS, CDR2 YYNGEE. V dropped 4 bases and J dropped 6 bases, with 14 bases sitting between them. CDR3 coding DNA: TGTGCCAGCAGCCTAGAGGGGGTTGGTCAGCCCCAGCATTTT. Protein product: CASSLEGVGQPQHF.

The rearrangement uses TRBV7-4 and TRBJ1-4; 7 bases agree with TRBD1. CDR1 and CDR2 (germline): SGHVT, SQSDAQ. After removal of 4 bases from V and 6 bases from J, the junction contained 8 bases not matched to a gene. This CDR3 has 15 amino acids. CDR3 sequence reads: CASSSQQGRYEKLFF. For the CDR3, the DNA is TGTGCCAGCAGCTCACAACAGGGGAGGTATGAAAAACTGTTTTTT. Drawing the rest from reference TRBV7-4 and TRBJ1-4, the complete variable domain is GAGVSQSPRYKVAKRGRDVALRCDSISGHVTLYWYRQTLGQGSEVLTYSQSDAQRDKSGRPSGRFSAERPERSVSTLKIQRTEQGDSAVYLCASSSQQGRYEKLFFGSGTQLSVL.

This clone came up a few times. This chain connects TRBV13 to TRBJ1-1; D ambiguous. This CDR3 has 13 residues. Per germline, CDR1 PRHDT and CDR2 FYEKMQ (reference sequence). Between the trimmed V and J ends, which lost 2 bases and 7 bases, there was a span of 11 bases. The CDR3 is CASSLWQSYEAFF. The CDR3 DNA reads as TGTGCCAGCAGCTTATGGCAGTCATATGAAGCTTTCTTT.

As DNA, the CDR3 is TGTGCCAGCAGCGTGGGACAGCCCAATTATAATTCACCCCTCCACTTT. Protein product: CASSVGQPNYNSPLHF. V usage is TRBV7-6 and J usage is TRBJ1-6; 7 nucleotides align to TRBD1. V was clipped by 5 bases and J by 4 bases; unmatched bases: 8. Germline loops: CDR1 SGHVS, CDR2 FNYEAQ. CDR3 length: 16 residues.

The chain is built from TRBV19 and TRBJ1-5; the D is unclear. V gave up 3 bases and J gave up 2 bases, with 14 bases separating them. Germline V CDR1 and CDR2: LNHDA, SQIVND (reference sequence). The CDR3 is made up of 16 amino acids. As DNA, the CDR3 is TGTGCCAGTAGTATTCGGGCAGAAAGGGGCAATCAGCCCCAGCATTTT. Its translation is CASSIRAERGNQPQHF.

This clone was detected only once. V and J are TRBV2 and TRBJ1-4; the D is unclear. Between the trimmed V and J ends, which lost 5 bases and 2 bases, there was a span of 12 bases. CDR3 length: 15 amino acids. CDR1 and CDR2 from the germline V gene are SNHLY and FYNNEI. CDR3 sequence: CASSTWEATNEKLFF. The CDR3 DNA sequence: TGTGCCAGCAGTACCTGGGAGGCCACTAATGAAAAACTGTTTTTT.

V gene TRBV7-6 combines with J gene TRBJ2-5, with 9 bases fitting TRBD1. The germline gives CDR1 SGHVS, CDR2 FNYEAQ. With 0 bases clipped from V and 2 bases from J, the junction kept 4 bases outside the gene matches. There are 16 residues in the CDR3. CDR3 coding DNA: TGTGCCAGCAGCTTAGCGACAGGGGGGGCTCAAGAGACCCAGTACTTC. This translates into CASSLATGGAQETQYF.

This rearrangement joins TRBV19 to TRBJ2-3; 10 positions agree with TRBD2. Germline CDR1 is LNHDA and CDR2 is SQIVND (reference sequence). J gave up 1 base and V 4 bases, and 2 bases lay outside the gene matches. There are 15 residues in the CDR3. CDR3 in amino acids: CASSSGLAGTDTQYF. DNA for the CDR3: TGTGCCAGTAGTAGTGGACTAGCGGGCACAGATACGCAGTATTTT.

The CDR3 nucleotides read TGTGCCAGCAGTCCTCACGGGGGAAACAATGAGCAGTTCTTC. Protein sequence: CASSPHGGNNEQFF. V usage is TRBV14 and J usage is TRBJ2-1, with D possibly being TRBD2 (6 bases). The CDR3 has 14 amino acids. CDR1 and CDR2 (germline): SGHDN, FVKESK. V lost 6 bases and J lost 5, with 14 bases in between.

The genes are TRBV30 and TRBJ1-2; 7 bases are a match to TRBD1. The length of the CDR3 is 14 residues. Germline CDR1 and CDR2: GTSNPN and SVGIG (reference sequence). V lost 1 base to trimming and J lost 3 bases; unmatched junction nucleotides: 5. The CDR3 sequence is CAWSDGRGDYGYTF. CDR3 nucleotide sequence: TGTGCCTGGAGTGATGGCAGGGGGGACTATGGCTACACCTTC.

The rearrangement links TRBV21-1 to TRBJ2-3; the table names TRBD2, a call not compared with the DNA. TRBV21-1 is recorded as a pseudogene. The CDR3 totals 16 residues. DNA for the CDR3: TGTGCCAGCAGCTATGGGAGGGTAAGCCGCACAGATACGCAGTATTTT. Protein sequence: CASSYGRVSRTDTQYF.

The chain uses TRBV6-5 and TRBJ2-2, with no clear D. The CDR3 spans 13 residues. Trimming cost V 2 bases and J 6 bases, with 7 bases left between them. CDR1 MNHEY and CDR2 SVGAGI come from the germline V gene. Written as DNA, the CDR3 is TGTGCCAGCAGTTACACGGCCCCCGGGGAGCTGTTTTTT. Amino acids: CASSYTAPGELFF.

The rearrangement joins TRBV4-1 to TRBJ2-7, with D maybe TRBD2 (6 bases). V lost 4 bases and J 1 base, leaving 11 bases between the germline ends. The CDR3 consists of 14 residues. CDR1 is MGHRA and CDR2 is YSYEKL in the germline V gene. The CDR3 here is CASSPGRESYEQYF. In DNA, the CDR3 is TGCGCCAGCAGCCCCGGACGGGAGTCCTACGAGCAGTACTTC.

The CDR3 DNA reads as TGTGCCAGTACCCTCGACTCCAGCTCCTACAATGAGCAGTTCTTC. It yields the protein CASTLDSSSYNEQFF. V and J are TRBV19 and TRBJ2-1; D is undetermined. V dropped 7 bases and J dropped 0 bases, with 13 bases sitting between them. CDR3 size: 15 residues. Germline-derived CDR1 and CDR2 are LNHDA and SQIVND (reference sequence).

The V gene is TRBV6-1, the J gene TRBJ1-2, with D possibly being TRBD1 (6 bases). Trimming stripped 4 bases from V and 4 bases from J, with 16 bases between. The germline V gene has CDR1 MNHNS and CDR2 SASEGT. The CDR3 loop spans 15 amino acids. CDR3: CASSARGVDTYGYTF. CDR3 DNA sequence: TGTGCCAGCAGTGCAAGGGGGGTGGATACCTATGGCTACACCTTC.

CDR3 in amino acids: CASSFGGTTGNTIYF. The DNA of the CDR3 is TGTGCCAGCAGCTTTGGGGGGACGACTGGAAACACCATATATTTT. The chain is built from TRBV13 and TRBJ1-3; weak D call: TRBD1 (5 bases). CDR3 length: 15 residues. Deletions cut 3 bases from V and 2 bases from J, with 11 bases between. The germline CDR1 and CDR2 sequences are PRHDT and FYEKMQ (reference sequence).

The chain links TRBV11-3 to TRBJ1-2; D is possibly TRBD1 (6 bases). Trimming took off 6 bases at V and 4 bases at J, with 6 bases between the two ends. Looked up from germline, CDR1 is SGHNT and CDR2 is YENEEA. The CDR3 contains 11 residues. As DNA, the CDR3 is TGTGCCAGCAGGGACAGCTATGGCTACACCTTC. Translated, it gives CASRDSYGYTF. Filled out from reference TRBV11-3 and TRBJ1-2, the complete variable domain reads EAGVVQSPRYKIIEKKQPVAFWCNPISGHNTLYWYLQNLGQGPELLIRYENEEAVDDSQLPKDRFSAERLKGVDSTLKIQPAELGDSAVYLCASRDSYGYTFGSGTRLTVV.

The V gene is TRBV18, the J gene TRBJ2-3, with D possibly called TRBD1 or TRBD2 (6 bases each). The germline V and J ends were trimmed by 8 bases and 2 bases, with 20 bases remaining between them. CDR1 and CDR2 from the germline V gene are KGHSH and LQKENI. This CDR3 is 16 amino acids long. CDR3 loop: CASPREVGGSTDTQYF. DNA of the CDR3: TGTGCCAGCCCCCGCGAGGTAGGGGGGTCCACAGATACGCAGTATTTT. Supplemented by reference TRBV18 and TRBJ2-3, the full variable domain reads NAGVMQNPRHLVRRRGQEARLRCSPMKGHSHVYWYRQLPEEGLKFMVYLQKENIIDESGMPKERFSAEFPKEGPSILRIQQVVRGDSAAYFCASPREVGGSTDTQYFGPGTRLTVL.

V gene TRBV7-7 combines with J gene TRBJ2-5, with TRBD1 identical over 8 bases. The germline gives CDR1 SSHAT, CDR2 FNYEAQ (reference sequence). With 2 bases clipped from V and 5 bases from J, the junction kept 7 bases outside the gene matches. There are 15 residues in the CDR3. This CDR3 is CASSLRDRLYETQYF. CDR3 DNA sequence: TGTGCCAGCAGCTTACGGGACAGGTTGTATGAGACCCAGTACTTC. Looking up the rest from reference TRBV7-7 and TRBJ2-5 gives the full variable domain: GAGVSQSPRYKVTKRGQDVTLRCDPISSHATLYWYQQALGQGPEFLTYFNYEAQPDKSGLPSDRFSAERPEGSISTLTIQRTEQRDSAMYRCASSLRDRLYETQYFGPGTRLLVL.

The gene calls are TRBV7-9 and TRBJ2-1; D is perhaps TRBD1 (6 bases). V gave up 2 bases and J gave up 7 bases, with 21 bases separating them. The CDR3 is made up of 17 amino acids. Germline values: CDR1 SEHNR, CDR2 FQNEAQ (reference sequence). CDR3 DNA: TGTGCCAGCAGCTTACTCCCCCCAGGGGATCTAAGAAATGAGCAGTTCTTC. Its translation is CASSLLPPGDLRNEQFF.

V gene TRBV29-1 combines with J gene TRBJ1-1; D not certain. CDR1 is SQVTM, CDR2 ANQGSEA, per germline. The V gene lost 7 bases and the J gene lost 1 base, with 7 bases spanning the gap. This CDR3 contains 11 residues. As DNA, the CDR3 is TGCAGCGCCCGAGGGAACACTGAAGCTTTCTTT. Protein: CSARGNTEAFF.

V usage is TRBV7-9 and J usage is TRBJ2-5, with no clear D. The CDR3 runs to 17 residues. V was shortened by 0 bases and J by 2 bases, with 16 bases between the two germline ends. The V gene's germline CDR1 is SEHNR and CDR2 FQNEAQ (reference sequence). CDR3 region: CASSLASVGRPQETQYF. The CDR3 nucleotides read TGTGCCAGCAGCTTAGCCAGTGTGGGTCGGCCTCAAGAGACCCAGTACTTC.

V is TRBV10-2 and J is TRBJ2-7, with D possibly being TRBD2 (6 bases). V lost 7 bases to trimming and J lost 1 base, with 11 bases between them. This CDR3 spans 13 amino acids. Germline values: CDR1 WSHSY, CDR2 SAAADI. CDR3 in DNA: TGCGCCAGCAAAAGGGACTCGTCCTACGAGCAGTACTTC. Translation gives CASKRDSSYEQYF.

The chain recombines TRBV5-6 with TRBJ2-5; 7 nucleotides agree with TRBD1. Germline V gene data show CDR1 as SGHDT and CDR2 as YYEEEE. V was clipped by 4 bases and J by 0 bases; unmatched bases: 15. This CDR3 has 18 residues. The chain's CDR3 is CASSPWTGDLQYQETQYF. DNA for the CDR3: TGTGCCAGCAGCCCCTGGACAGGAGACCTTCAGTACCAAGAGACCCAGTACTTC.